Shown below are 25 T cell receptor beta chains from a single sample sequenced in a study of cytomegalovirus exposure and HLA in healthy donors. Profiling relied on immunoSEQ multiplex PCR, and the TCRdb table lists in-frame clones only, not all of them. The data hold 100,000 to 150,000 clones, with roughly 90% observed a single time. Specimen: PBMCs. These receptors were obtained from a young man in good health and CMV-seronegative.

This chain uses TRBV18 with TRBJ1-1; no firm D call. There are 13 residues in the CDR3. Germline V gene lookup returns CDR1 KGHSH and CDR2 LQKENI. Trimming shortened V by 3 bases and J by 8 bases, and 13 bases separated the two germline ends. CDR3 sequence (DNA): TGTGCCAGCTCACCCACCTCTGTCGGGGAAGCTTTCTTT. Translating gives CASSPTSVGEAFF.

This chain links TRBV5-6 with TRBJ2-7; tentatively, D is TRBD1 (7 bases). CDR3 size: 16 residues. In germline, CDR1 is SGHDT, CDR2 YYEEEE. Trimming shortened V by 6 bases and J by 7 bases, and 26 bases separated the two germline ends. The CDR3 is CASNQRRGQGYKEQYF. The CDR3 DNA sequence: TGTGCCAGCAACCAAAGGAGGGGGCAGGGCTATAAGGAGCAGTACTTC.

The V call is TRBV19, the J call TRBJ1-2; a possible D gene is TRBD1 (5 bases). CDR3 length: 12 amino acids. The V gene lost 10 bases and the J gene lost 4 bases, with 13 bases spanning the gap. Per the germline V gene, CDR1 is LNHDA and CDR2 is SQIVND (reference sequence). The CDR3 reads CATYKTVYGYTF. The CDR3 bases are TGTGCCACTTACAAGACAGTCTATGGCTACACCTTC.

This chain uses TRBV11-3 with TRBJ2-7; 8 nucleotides align to TRBD2. After removal of 3 bases from V and 4 bases from J, the junction contained 8 bases not matched to a gene. Per germline, CDR1 SGHNT and CDR2 YENEEA. The CDR3 is made up of 15 amino acids. For the CDR3, the DNA is TGTGCCAGCAGCTTGGGAGCGGGAGTTCGATACGAGCAGTACTTC. This gives the protein CASSLGAGVRYEQYF.

The chain couples TRBV7-2 to TRBJ2-7; 7 nucleotides line up with TRBD2. V dropped 1 base and J dropped 6; count of bases not matched to a gene: 15. Germline lookup yields CDR1 SGHTA and CDR2 FQGNSA. CDR3 length equals 17 residues. The CDR3 protein is CASSLGILARVAVEQYF. DNA for the CDR3: TGTGCCAGCAGCTTAGGGATACTAGCGCGGGTCGCCGTCGAGCAGTACTTC.

V is TRBV18 and J is TRBJ1-5; the D gene is possibly TRBD1 (5 bases). Germline V CDR1 and CDR2: KGHSH, LQKENI. Trimming removed 0 bases at V and 4 bases at J, with 10 bases between. This CDR3 contains 15 residues. The CDR3 DNA reads as TGTGCCAGCTCACCACCGGGGCCAGGGAATCAGCCCCAGCATTTT. This encodes CASSPPGPGNQPQHF.

This clone showed up just a few times. This rearrangement joins TRBV2 to TRBJ2-7; the match to TRBD2 covers 7 bases. Germline V gene data show CDR1 as SNHLY and CDR2 as FYNNEI. The CDR3 runs to 13 residues. With 4 bases clipped from V and 3 bases from J, the junction kept 3 bases outside the gene matches. The CDR3 region is CASSGQRGYEQYF. DNA of the CDR3: TGTGCCAGCAGTGGGCAGCGGGGCTACGAGCAGTACTTC.

The chain joins TRBV7-6 to TRBJ2-5, with 11 bases matching TRBD2. The CDR3 consists of 16 residues. CDR1 SGHVS and CDR2 FNYEAQ come from the germline V gene. With V trimmed by 2 bases and J by 5 bases, 7 bases remained unmatched. The CDR3 region has the DNA TGTGCCAGCAGCTTAACTAGCGGGAGCGGGTCCGAGACCCAGTACTTC. It specifies CASSLTSGSGSETQYF.

The chain recombines TRBV5-4 with TRBJ1-2, with 8 bases aligning to TRBD1. CDR1 SGHNT and CDR2 YYREEE come from the germline V gene (reference sequence). V shed 5 bases and J 0 bases; nucleotides not matched to a gene: 6. The CDR3 covers 15 residues. The CDR3 bases are TGTGCCAGCAGGCGCGGACAGGGAACTAACTATGGCTACACCTTC. Protein product: CASRRGQGTNYGYTF.

The V call is TRBV6-5, the J call TRBJ1-1; TRBD1 matches 7 bases. The V gene end was trimmed by 5 bases and the J gene end by 3 bases; junction bases not matched to a gene: 9. This CDR3 comprises 15 residues. Germline CDR1 is MNHEY and CDR2 is SVGAGI. The CDR3 is CASSLLTGRDTEAFF. CDR3 nucleotide sequence: TGTGCCAGCAGTCTCCTGACAGGGCGGGACACTGAAGCTTTCTTT.

Only one count was recorded for this clone. The chain joins TRBV6-5 to TRBJ2-7; D might be TRBD1 (6 bases). This CDR3 is 15 amino acids long. Germline V gene data show CDR1 as MNHEY and CDR2 as SVGAGI. The V and J ends lost 1 base and 5 bases respectively, with 15 bases between them. The DNA for the CDR3 is TGTGCCAGCAGTTACTTTGACGGCAGGGGTCACGAGCAGTACTTC. Protein sequence: CASSYFDGRGHEQYF.

This clone was detected once. This sequence joins TRBV27 and TRBJ2-3; TRBD1 aligns across 7 bases. Germline-derived CDR1 and CDR2 are MNHEY and SMNVEV (reference sequence). V trimming: 6 bases; J trimming: 1 base; junction bases outside the gene matches: 7. The CDR3 consists of 15 residues. The DNA of the CDR3 is TGTGCCAGCAGCCCTTTCCAGGGGGGCACAGATACGCAGTATTTT. This gives the protein CASSPFQGGTDTQYF.

This chain uses TRBV10-3 with TRBJ1-5; D is perhaps TRBD1 (6 bases). Germline-derived CDR1 and CDR2 are ENHRY and SYGVKD. V was clipped by 2 bases and J by 0 bases, with 11 bases between them. The CDR3 consists of 16 residues. CDR3 DNA: TGTGCCATCAGTGAGGGGACAATATATAGCAATCAGCCCCAGCATTTT. The encoded protein is CAISEGTIYSNQPQHF.

V gene TRBV7-5 combines with J gene TRBJ2-7; TRBD2, as called in the table, went unchecked against the DNA. TRBV7-5 represents a pseudogene. The CDR3 is 20 amino acids. The DNA for the CDR3 is TGTGTCAGAAGCTCGCTACACACCGGGACTAGCGGGAGGATCTCCTACGAGCAGTACTTC. It specifies CVRSSLHTGTSGRISYEQYF.

CDR3 in DNA: TGTGCCAGCAGCGTAGGTGGGACAGCCGGAAACACCATATATTTT. The encoded protein is CASSVGGTAGNTIYF. The rearrangement uses TRBV9 and TRBJ1-3, with 7 bases that match TRBD1. Germline CDR1 is SGDLS and CDR2 is YYNGEE. CDR3 length equals 15 residues. Unmatched junction bases numbered 4, after V lost 0 bases and J lost 4 bases.

The V and J genes are TRBV6-1 and TRBJ1-2; D is perhaps TRBD1 (5 bases). In germline, CDR1 is MNHNS, CDR2 SASEGT. V was cut by 6 bases and J by 10 bases, with 18 bases left in between. This CDR3 comprises 13 residues. The CDR3, as DNA: TGTGCCAGCAGGGGGGAGGGGACCCGAATCTACACCTTC. Translated: CASRGEGTRIYTF.

The chain has TRBV19 and TRBJ2-2; possibly TRBD1 for D (5 bases). The V and J ends lost 3 bases and 3 bases respectively, with 8 bases between them. Per the germline V gene, CDR1 is LNHDA and CDR2 is SQIVND (reference sequence). The CDR3 spans 14 residues. The CDR3 sequence: CASSIRVYTGELFF. CDR3 in DNA: TGTGCCAGTAGTATCAGGGTTTACACCGGGGAGCTGTTTTTT.

This clone was detected a few times. This chain uses TRBV5-1 with TRBJ2-7, with a weak D call TRBD1 (5 bases). Looked up from germline, CDR1 is SGHRS and CDR2 is YFSETQ. The CDR3 consists of 14 residues. V was clipped by 1 base and J by 0 bases, with 8 bases between them. CDR3 bases: TGCGCCAGCAGCTTGTCGGACAACTCCTACGAGCAGTACTTC. It translates to CASSLSDNSYEQYF.

The V and J genes are TRBV19 and TRBJ1-1; D may be TRBD1 (6 bases). The CDR3 runs 12 residues. CDR1 and CDR2 from the germline V gene are LNHDA and SQIVND (reference sequence). Trimming took 5 bases from V and 3 from J, leaving 7 bases between them. CDR3 in amino acids: CASSWGHTEAFF. The CDR3 bases are TGTGCCAGTAGTTGGGGGCACACTGAAGCTTTCTTT.

This clone has a handful of counts. The chain combines TRBV6-5 with TRBJ1-1, with D hard to call. Germline CDR1 is MNHEY and CDR2 is SVGAGI. This CDR3 contains 15 residues. Trimming pared 3 bases from V and 5 bases from J, leaving 16 bases between. Here the CDR3 reads CASSYWGGPGTEAFF. The CDR3 DNA follows: TGTGCCAGCAGTTATTGGGGAGGCCCCGGGACTGAAGCTTTCTTT.

This chain joins TRBV7-2 and TRBJ2-3; 8 nucleotides agree with TRBD2. The CDR3 spans 15 residues. Germline trimming cut 5 bases from V and 5 bases from J; bases unmatched to any gene: 9. Germline CDR1 and CDR2: SGHTA and FQGNSA. In nucleotides, the CDR3 is TGTGCCAGCAGCAGGATAGCGGGAACGGTAGATACGCAGTATTTT. Translated: CASSRIAGTVDTQYF.

The V gene is TRBV6-5, the J gene TRBJ2-7, with TRBD1 matching over 8 bases. The CDR3 sequence is 15 residues long. Per the germline V gene, CDR1 is MNHEY and CDR2 is SVGAGI. Losses at the gene ends were 6 bases for V and 3 bases for J; bases not matched to a gene: 10. The CDR3 coding sequence is TGTGCCAGCAGGGAATTACAGGGGGGACGCTACGAGCAGTACTTC. Amino acid sequence: CASRELQGGRYEQYF.

The rearrangement links TRBV7-2 to TRBJ2-1; no clear D gene. Between the trimmed V and J ends, which lost 1 base and 5 bases, there was a span of 6 bases. The V gene's germline CDR1 is SGHTA and CDR2 FQGNSA. This CDR3 is 13 amino acids long. DNA of the CDR3: TGTGCCAGCAGCTTAGGTGTTAACAATGAGCAGTTCTTC. Protein sequence: CASSLGVNNEQFF.

The rearrangement joins TRBV9 to TRBJ2-1; D is unresolved. Germline CDR1 SGDLS, CDR2 YYNGEE. The CDR3 consists of 12 residues. Between the trimmed V and J ends, which lost 3 bases and 5 bases, there was a span of 6 bases. In DNA, the CDR3 is TGTGCCAGCAGCGCCACGGACAATGAGCAGTTCTTC. Translating gives CASSATDNEQFF.

The chain has TRBV4-3 and TRBJ2-1; 13 bases fit TRBD2. Germline V lookup: CDR1 LGHNA, CDR2 YSLEER. Trimming cost V 4 bases and J 6 bases; bases outside gene matches: 0. CDR3 length: 14 amino acids. Here the CDR3 reads CASSRLAGGNEQFF. CDR3 DNA: TGCGCCAGCAGCCGACTAGCGGGAGGCAATGAGCAGTTCTTC.